The 5 T cell receptor beta chains listed next were all sequenced from one sample in a study of T cell changes during pregnancy in multiple sclerosis. Sequenced by immunoSEQ multiplex PCR; TCRdb stores in-frame clones only, minus some. There are 57,000 or so clones in the sample; more than 85% occur only once, and about 3.7% lies in the top ten. The sample here was peripheral blood, taken after pregnancy. The origin of the receptors is a female donor in good health, enrolled as a control in a pregnancy study.

V is TRBV7-9 and J is TRBJ2-4, with 7 bases identical to TRBD1. The CDR3 spans 15 residues. Looked up from germline, CDR1 is SEHNR and CDR2 is FQNEAQ (reference sequence). Germline trimming cut 5 bases from V and 0 bases from J; bases unmatched to any gene: 4. The CDR3 nucleotides are TGTGCCAGCAGCGGGGGACAGTTAGCCAAAAACATTCAGTACTTC. Protein sequence: CASSGGQLAKNIQYF.

The CDR3 reads CASSQAGTGYDSNQPQHF. The CDR3 DNA reads TGTGCCAGCAGCCAAGCAGGGACAGGATATGATAGCAATCAGCCCCAGCATTTT. The gene calls are TRBV14 and TRBJ1-5; 8 bases are shared with TRBD1. The V gene's germline CDR1 is SGHDN and CDR2 FVKESK. J lost 0 bases, V lost 1 base, and 8 bases had no gene match. The CDR3 covers 18 residues.

The gene calls are TRBV7-2 and TRBJ2-5, with 13 bases fitting TRBD2. Unmatched junction bases numbered 11, after V lost 5 bases and J lost 5 bases. The CDR3 totals 17 residues. The V gene's germline CDR1 is SGHTA and CDR2 FQGNSA. CDR3: CASSLGLAGVRVETQYF. For the CDR3, the DNA is TGTGCCAGCAGCCTAGGACTAGCGGGAGTTCGCGTCGAGACCCAGTACTTC.

This sequence joins TRBV27 and TRBJ2-3; D is possibly TRBD1 (6 bases). This CDR3 is 16 amino acids long. The V gene's germline CDR1 is MNHEY and CDR2 SMNVEV (reference sequence). V was trimmed by 5 bases and J by 2 bases, leaving 17 bases between them. CDR3 protein: CASSRWTATSTDTQYF. The CDR3 nucleotides are TGTGCCAGCAGTCGGTGGACAGCAACCTCCACAGATACGCAGTATTTT.

The chain couples TRBV7-9 to TRBJ1-2; perhaps TRBD1 as D (5 bases). V was pared by 1 base and J by 2 bases, with 11 bases between. The V gene's germline CDR1 is SEHNR and CDR2 FQNEAQ (reference sequence). The CDR3 is 15 residues long. The CDR3 DNA reads as TGTGCCAGCAGCTTAGTTCGGGGGGTCAACTATGGCTACACCTTC. This translates into CASSLVRGVNYGYTF. Using reference TRBV7-9 and TRBJ1-2 for the parts outside the CDR3, the full variable domain is DTGVSQNPRHKITKRGQNVTFRCDPISEHNRLYWYRQTLGQGPEFLTYFQNEAQLEKSRLLSDRFSAERPKGSFSTLEIQRTEQGDSAMYLCASSLVRGVNYGYTFGSGTRLTVV.